The present entry profiles one TCR beta chain with its context. At one boundary the junction diverges from the germline segment, which might be a read error. The sample belongs to a study of blood T cells in healthy people across ages. The CDR3 spans 15 residues. Germline loops: CDR1 DFQATT, CDR2 SNEGSKA (reference sequence). A second PCR of 7 to 11 cycles used a sample-barcoded 5' primer and a J-beta primer mix. TCRdb analysed the 5' RACE reads with MiXCR anew, one entry per CDR3 protein. Of about 780,000 distinct CDR3 sequences listed, 20% to 30% are singletons. This sample was shared with a second study, whose subject was T cells of mothers and their children.

V is TRBV20-1 and J is TRBJ1-4; 9 positions agree with TRBD1. The receptor comes from a boy younger than 18 in good health. Sequenced sample: blood. The CDR3 DNA is TGCAGTGCTAGAGCCCTTGGGACAGGGAATGAAAAACTGCTTTTT. Its protein is CSARALGTGNEKLLF.